This is a list of T cell receptor beta chains from one sample in a study of Ad26.COV2.S vaccination and SARS-CoV-2 variants. The repertoire was sequenced with immunoSEQ multiplex PCR; TCRdb's copy has only in-frame clones and lacks some. The data hold around 350,000 clones, with roughly 81% observed a single time. The sequences come from peripheral blood, collected in a trial of Ad26.COV2.S vaccine versus placebo. These receptors were obtained from a person aged 18 to 59 who received the Ad26.COV2.S COVID-19 vaccine or a placebo. Both conserved end residues are part of each CDR3. D genes are given only for firm matches. Expanded clones are given a class, and other clones once, few, many or no size at all.

V gene	D gene	J gene	clone size	CDR3 length	CDR3 DNA	CDR3 protein
TRBV3-1/TRBV3-2	NA	TRBJ1-3	NA	16	TGTGCCAGCAGCGGACGCAAAGAGCAGGGTGGAAACACCATATATTTT	CASSGRKEQGGNTIYF
TRBV4-3	TRBD1	TRBJ1-2	NA	14	TGCGCCAGCAGCCAACGTACAGGGGGCGGTGGCTACACCTTC	CASSQRTGGGGYTF
TRBV27	NA	TRBJ2-7	NA	12	TGTGCCAGCACCGGAAATTCCTACGAGCAGTACTTC	CASTGNSYEQYF
TRBV28	NA	TRBJ1-1	NA	14	TGTGCCAGCAGTTTCGGGGGCCTAAACACTGAAGCTTTCTTT	CASSFGGLNTEAFF
TRBV11-2	NA	TRBJ1-6	NA	18	TGTGCCAGCAGCAGAAAAGGGGCTGAGAGCTCCTATAATTCACCCCTCCACTTT	CASSRKGAESSYNSPLHF
TRBV2	TRBD2	TRBJ2-5	many	12	TGTGCCAGCCAGACTAGCGGTGAGACCCAGTACTTC	CASQTSGETQYF
TRBV10-2	NA	TRBJ1-3	NA	14	TGCGCCAGCAGTGAGGGGCCAGCTGGAAACACCATATATTTT	CASSEGPAGNTIYF
TRBV6-5	NA	TRBJ1-2	NA	14	TGTGCCAGCAGTTTAGCCGACAGAGGGTATGGCTACACCTTC	CASSLADRGYGYTF
TRBV15	NA	TRBJ2-5	NA	15	TGTGCCACCAGCAGAGACGGGACTCTCCAAGAGACCCAGTACTTC	CATSRDGTLQETQYF
TRBV7-2	NA	TRBJ2-5	NA	15	TGTGCCAGCAGCTCGGGACTCCCTGGGCAAGAGACCCAGTACTTC	CASSSGLPGQETQYF
TRBV3-1/TRBV3-2	NA	TRBJ2-2	once	16	TGTGCCAGCAGCCAGGGAGCGGGTTGGAACACCGGGGAGCTGTTTTTT	CASSQGAGWNTGELFF
TRBV3-1/TRBV3-2	NA	TRBJ2-1	NA	12	TGTGCCAGCAGCCAATCCGGGCAAGGCCTGTTCTTC	CASSQSGQGLFF
TRBV7-9	NA	TRBJ2-7	NA	13	TGTGCCAGCAGCCAGGACTCTCTCTACGAGCAGTACTTC	CASSQDSLYEQYF
TRBV9	NA	TRBJ1-2	NA	17	TGTGCCAGCAGCCAGAGGGTATTAGAGGTGGTCGGGGATGGCTACACCTTC	CASSQRVLEVVGDGYTF
TRBV28	TRBD1	TRBJ1-3	NA	16	TGTGCCAGCAGTTTACCCGGACAGGCAACTGGAAACACCATATATTTT	CASSLPGQATGNTIYF
TRBV15	TRBD2	TRBJ2-3	few	15	TGTGCCACCAGCATAAACACGGGGGGTGCAGATACGCAGTATTTT	CATSINTGGADTQYF
TRBV6-2/TRBV6-3	TRBD1	TRBJ2-3	NA	16	TGTGCCAGCAGTTACGTCCCGGACAGGGGGCCAGATACGCAGTATTTT	CASSYVPDRGPDTQYF
TRBV7-8	NA	TRBJ2-3	NA	17	TGTGCCAGCAGCTTAGCCCCCACCGCGGCTGGGGGAGATACGCAGTATTTT	CASSLAPTAAGGDTQYF
TRBV6-5	NA	TRBJ2-7	NA	14	TGTGCCAGCAGTTACCGGGGCCCGTCCTACGAGCAGTACTTC	CASSYRGPSYEQYF
TRBV10-3	NA	TRBJ2-6	NA	16	TGTGCCATCAGTGAGGTGTTAGGGTCTGGGGCCAACGTCCTGACTTTC	CAISEVLGSGANVLTF
TRBV5-1	TRBD1	TRBJ2-2	NA	15	TGCGCCAGCAGCGTACAGGGGGCAAACACCGGGGAGCTGTTTTTT	CASSVQGANTGELFF
TRBV20-1	NA	TRBJ2-1	NA	11	TGCAGTGCTAGAGGTGCCAATGAGCAGTTCTTC	CSARGANEQFF
TRBV19	TRBD1	TRBJ1-6	NA	14	TGTGCCAGTAGTAGGGACAGGGTGGATTCACCCCTCCACTTT	CASSRDRVDSPLHF
TRBV30	NA	TRBJ1-5	NA	15	TGTGCCTGGTCTAAAAGGACGGTAAGCAATCAGCCCCAGCATTTT	CAWSKRTVSNQPQHF
TRBV19	NA	TRBJ1-3	few	15	TGTGCCAGTAGCACAGGTGACCTCTCTGGAAACACCATATATTTT	CASSTGDLSGNTIYF
TRBV19	NA	TRBJ2-2	NA	15	TGTGCCAGTAGTATTTTCGGGACTAACACCGGGGAGCTGTTTTTT	CASSIFGTNTGELFF
TRBV7-9	TRBD1	TRBJ1-6	NA	16	TGTGCCAGCAGCTTGGGGGGGACAGTTCCAAATTCACCCCTCCACTTT	CASSLGGTVPNSPLHF
TRBV6-2/TRBV6-3	NA	TRBJ1-1	NA	19	TGTGCCAGCAGTTCCGGAGACGACGAAGATATGTTTAGAACATCTGAAGCTTTCTTT	CASSSGDDEDMFRTSEAFF
TRBV6-1	NA	TRBJ2-7	few	14	TGTGCCAGCAGTGATTGGCAGGATTTCTACGAGCAGTACTTC	CASSDWQDFYEQYF
TRBV11-2	NA	TRBJ2-7	NA	11	TGTGCCAGCAGCAATTCCTACGAGCAGTACTTC	CASSNSYEQYF
TRBV30	NA	TRBJ1-2	NA	16	TGTGCCTGGAGTGGAGGGATTGAGGGGGGCGCTCTTGGCTACACCTTC	CAWSGGIEGGALGYTF
TRBV10-1	NA	TRBJ2-2	NA	13	TGCGCCAGCTCCCAAAACGGCGGGGGGGAGCTGTTTTTT	CASSQNGGGELFF
TRBV20-1	NA	TRBJ1-1	NA	14	TGCAGTGCTAGTTATGGTCCCCCGGGGACTGAAGCTTTCTTT	CSASYGPPGTEAFF
TRBV2	TRBD1	TRBJ2-7	NA	13	TGTGCCAGTAGGGGCAGGGGGCCCTACGAGCAGTACTTC	CASRGRGPYEQYF
TRBV19	TRBD2	TRBJ2-7	NA	16	TGTGCCAGTAGCCGACAAACTAGCGGGAGGGCCTACGAGCAGTACTTC	CASSRQTSGRAYEQYF
TRBV6-5	TRBD2	TRBJ2-7	NA	14	TGTGCCAGCAGTCAGCGGGGAAGCTCCTACGAGCAGTACTTC	CASSQRGSSYEQYF
TRBV6-2/TRBV6-3	NA	TRBJ1-2	once	14	TGTGCCAGCAGCCACGGGAAGGCCCCCTATGGCTACACCTTC	CASSHGKAPYGYTF
TRBV5-1	TRBD1	TRBJ1-4	NA	14	TGCGCCAGCAGGGAAACAGGGGGCAGGGAAAAACTGTTTTTT	CASRETGGREKLFF
TRBV12-3/TRBV12-4	NA	TRBJ1-1	NA	12	TGTGCCAGCAGAGACCCGGGGACCGTGGCTTTCTTT	CASRDPGTVAFF
TRBV4-3	NA	TRBJ2-2	NA	17	TGCGCCAGCAGCCAAGATTTGCGGGGGCGCGACACCGGGGAGCTGTTTTTT	CASSQDLRGRDTGELFF
TRBV5-3	NA	TRBJ2-3	NA	16	TGTGCCAGAAGCCTCCATAGTGGCCGTCACACAGATACGCAGTATTTT	CARSLHSGRHTDTQYF
TRBV14	NA	TRBJ2-2	NA	14	TGTGCCAGCAGTGAGACTTTGAACACCGGGGAGCTGTTTTTT	CASSETLNTGELFF
TRBV7-7	TRBD2	TRBJ2-7	NA	18	TGTGCCAGCAGCCCTGGGGGTTGGGCAGCGGGAGCGGTCGGCGAGCAGTACTTC	CASSPGGWAAGAVGEQYF
TRBV18	TRBD1	TRBJ2-7	NA	13	TGTGCCAGCTCACCACTACAGGGGACCGAGCAGTACTTC	CASSPLQGTEQYF
TRBV18	NA	TRBJ2-5	NA	15	TGTGCCAGCTCACCGGGTGCAGCGTACCAAGAGACCCAGTACTTC	CASSPGAAYQETQYF
TRBV9	TRBD1	TRBJ1-3	NA	18	TGTGCCAGCAGCACCACACCCCTGGGACAGGGTGGAGGAAACACCATATATTTT	CASSTTPLGQGGGNTIYF
TRBV3-1/TRBV3-2	NA	TRBJ2-1	once	10	TGTGCCAGCAGCAGTGGGGAGCAGTTCTTC	CASSSGEQFF
TRBV7-9	NA	TRBJ2-7	NA	13	TGTGCCAGCAGCCCCGCGGGCTCCTACGAGCAGTACTTC	CASSPAGSYEQYF
TRBV7-6	NA	TRBJ1-1	NA	13	TGTGCCAGCAGCCTCCGTATGGGAACTGAAGCTTTCTTT	CASSLRMGTEAFF
TRBV5-1	TRBD1	TRBJ1-3	NA	17	TGCGCCAGCAGCTCCGGACAGGGAGGGGGCTCTGGAAACACCATATATTTT	CASSSGQGGGSGNTIYF
TRBV6-2/TRBV6-3	NA	TRBJ2-1	NA	15	TGTGCCAGCAGTCTAGCTTCGTCCTCCTACAATGAGCAGTTCTTC	CASSLASSSYNEQFF
TRBV18	NA	TRBJ1-4	once	18	TGTGCCAGCTCACCAAATTTGGTTGTGGAGGACCTGGGTGAAAAACTGTTTTTT	CASSPNLVVEDLGEKLFF
TRBV14	NA	TRBJ2-1	NA	13	TGTGCCAGCAGCCAGGCCCTAACCAATGAGCAGTTCTTC	CASSQALTNEQFF
TRBV30	NA	TRBJ2-7	NA	16	TGTGCCTGGAGTGTATTTGGCGCAGGGAGTGACTACGAGCAGTACTTC	CAWSVFGAGSDYEQYF
TRBV3-1/TRBV3-2	NA	TRBJ1-5	NA	14	TGTGCCAGCAGCCAAGATTTACGGGATCAGCCCCAGCATTTT	CASSQDLRDQPQHF